This T cell receptor (beta chain) appears in the sequencing data of a study of T-cell reconstitution after alpha-beta-depleted transplantation in children. This CDR3 region has 15 residues. V lost 3 bases to trimming and J lost 6 bases; unmatched junction nucleotides: 9. For this clonotype: Its specificity is not known.

TCRbeta library preparation incorporated unique molecular identifiers. TCRdb re-analysed the PCR reads in MiXCR, keeping a single row per CDR3 protein. The sample has 25,000 to 30,000 distinct CDR3 sequences, about 18% seen once; the top ten hold roughly 35%. Study results and limitations: Counts and diversity of T cells one year after transplant came mostly from newly produced T cells. Roughly two months post-transplant, alpha-beta T cells reportedly originated from several hundred graft clones that had expanded. Surviving recipient T cells and intrathymic progenitors accounted for some patients' high TCRbeta diversity at day 60.

This receptor was obtained from a male patient between 2 and 15 years old who had a stem cell transplant for acute lymphoblastic leukemia, so the T cells may come from the graft donor. The sample here was PBMCs, mostly from graft donor cells, taken 60 days after TCRalphabeta/CD19-depleted stem cell transplant. The rearrangement uses TRBV12-3 or TRBV12-4 and TRBJ2-7, with 9 bases identical to TRBD1. The CDR3 DNA reads TGTGCCAGCAGTTTCGGGGACAGGGTGAAGCTCGAGCAGTACTTC. Translation: CASSFGDRVKLEQYF.